Listed below are T cell receptor beta chains from one sample, sequenced in a study of Ad26.COV2.S vaccination and SARS-CoV-2 variants. Sequenced by immunoSEQ multiplex PCR; TCRdb stores in-frame clones only, minus some. Among 300,000 to 500,000 clones listed, 70% to 90% were seen once. The specimen comprised peripheral blood, sampled in a trial of Ad26.COV2.S vaccine versus placebo. Receptors were obtained from a person aged 18-65 years who received the Ad26.COV2.S COVID-19 vaccine or a placebo. Each CDR3 is given with its conserved first and last residue. Fields, in order: clone size, V gene, D gene, J gene, CDR3 DNA, CDR3 protein. A D gene is named only where the DNA matches it firmly. Some rows have no size entry. The others give once, few or many, or a class for an expanded clone.

NA,TRBV18,NA,TRBJ1-2,TGTGCCAGCTCACCACCGGCGGGCCTCTATGGCTACACCTTC,CASSPPAGLYGYTF
NA,TRBV11-2,TRBD2,TRBJ2-3,TGTGCCAGCAGCCGGAATAGCGGGGGGTCAGATACGCAGTATTTT,CASSRNSGGSDTQYF
NA,TRBV5-1,TRBD2,TRBJ2-2,TGCGCCAGCAGCTCTACCGGGACTACGAACACCGGGGAGCTGTTTTTT,CASSSTGTTNTGELFF
once,TRBV7-2,NA,TRBJ1-5,TGTGCCAGCAGCCCAGACCGGGGTAGCAATCAGCCCCAGCATTTT,CASSPDRGSNQPQHF
NA,TRBV7-8,TRBD1,TRBJ2-5,TGTGCCAGCAGCTTCTTAACAGGGGTGGTTGAGACCCAGTACTTC,CASSFLTGVVETQYF
NA,TRBV18,NA,TRBJ2-1,TGTGCCAGCTCAATAGGTCGGGACGTCAATGAGCAGTTCTTC,CASSIGRDVNEQFF
NA,TRBV5-6,NA,TRBJ2-1,TGTGCCAGCAGCTCGGAGGGGGGGCTGAATGAGCAGTTCTTC,CASSSEGGLNEQFF
NA,TRBV19,TRBD2,TRBJ2-5,TGTGCCAGTAGTCCCCTAGCGGCGGCCGGGGAGACCCAGTACTTC,CASSPLAAAGETQYF
NA,TRBV7-6,NA,TRBJ2-7,TGTGCCAGCAGCCTCAACCCGGCGAGCGAGCAGTACTTC,CASSLNPASEQYF
NA,TRBV6-5,NA,TRBJ1-2,TGTGCCAGCAGTTATTCCGGGGAGACCTATGGCTACACCTTC,CASSYSGETYGYTF
NA,TRBV7-6,TRBD1,TRBJ1-2,TGTGCCAGCAGCCCGGGGACAGGCCACAGGGATGGCTACACCTTC,CASSPGTGHRDGYTF
NA,TRBV7-6,NA,TRBJ1-1,TGTGCCAGCAGCGCCTCGGACGAAATGGGCACTGAAGCTTTCTTT,CASSASDEMGTEAFF
NA,TRBV9,NA,TRBJ2-5,TGTGCCAGCTTAAGCCGCGAGACCCAGTACTTC,CASLSRETQYF
NA,TRBV5-1,TRBD1,TRBJ2-3,TGCGCCAGCTCTCCAGGGGGAACGGGCACAGATACGCAGTATTTT,CASSPGGTGTDTQYF
once,TRBV6-5,NA,TRBJ1-2,TGTGCCAGCAGTTACTCAACAGGGACCTATGGCTACACCTTC,CASSYSTGTYGYTF
NA,TRBV25-1,TRBD1,TRBJ1-5,TGTGCCAGCAGTGCCCCCCGCTGGACAGGGAGTCAGCCCCAGCATTTT,CASSAPRWTGSQPQHF
NA,TRBV6-1,NA,TRBJ1-2,TGTGCCAGCAGTGAATTCAAGGACTATGGCTACACCTTC,CASSEFKDYGYTF
NA,TRBV24-1,NA,TRBJ2-1,TGTGCCACCAGTCATTACAATGAGCAGTTCTTC,CATSHYNEQFF
NA,TRBV5-1,NA,TRBJ1-6,TGCGCCAGCAGCTTAGAGGGTTTCGCTTCACCCCTCCACTTT,CASSLEGFASPLHF
NA,TRBV4-2,NA,TRBJ1-2,TGTGCCAGCAGTTTTAATGGCGACATCTATGGCTACACCTTC,CASSFNGDIYGYTF
NA,TRBV4-3,NA,TRBJ2-5,TGCGCCAGCAGCCAAGAAGGGGGGCCAGGAGAGACCCAGTACTTC,CASSQEGGPGETQYF
NA,TRBV6-5,NA,TRBJ2-1,TGTGCCAGCACCAGGGGCAATGAGCAGTTCTTC,CASTRGNEQFF
NA,TRBV19,NA,TRBJ2-2,TGTGCCAGTAGTACCCAGGGCGGCGGGGAGCTGTTTTTT,CASSTQGGGELFF
NA,TRBV6-5,NA,TRBJ2-5,TGTGCCAGCAGTTACGAGGGCCAAGAGACCCAGTACTTC,CASSYEGQETQYF
NA,TRBV5-5,NA,TRBJ1-1,TGTGCCAGCAGCTGGGATGGGGCCACAAACACTGAAGCTTTCTTT,CASSWDGATNTEAFF
NA,TRBV4-1,NA,TRBJ1-2,TGCGCCAGCAGCCGGAATGACGGGGGCTACACCTTC,CASSRNDGGYTF
NA,TRBV5-4,NA,TRBJ1-2,TGTGCCAGCAGCTTGGATAACAGTCTACTAGACTATGGCTACACCTTC,CASSLDNSLLDYGYTF
NA,TRBV5-1,NA,TRBJ1-3,TGCGCCAGCAGCCCCCCTGGAAACACCATATATTTT,CASSPPGNTIYF
few,TRBV27,NA,TRBJ1-1,TGTGCCAGCAGTTTACAGGGGCGCACTGAAGCTTTCTTT,CASSLQGRTEAFF
NA,TRBV5-1,TRBD1,TRBJ2-7,TGCGCCAGCAGCCCCGGGACAGTTCGCTCCTACGAGCAGTACTTC,CASSPGTVRSYEQYF
once,TRBV6-2/TRBV6-3,NA,TRBJ2-5,TGTGCCAGCAGTTACCAATTAGAGACCCAGTACTTC,CASSYQLETQYF
few,TRBV7-6,NA,TRBJ1-6,TGTGCCAGCAGCTTGGAACCAAGGGGATACAATTCACCCCTCCACTTT,CASSLEPRGYNSPLHF
once,TRBV5-1,NA,TRBJ1-2,TGCGCCAGCAGCCCGGGACGGCTTTATGGCTACACCTTC,CASSPGRLYGYTF
NA,TRBV7-2,NA,TRBJ1-5,TGTGCCAGCAGCTTTTCGGAGAGCAATCAGCCCCAGCATTTT,CASSFSESNQPQHF
NA,TRBV3-1/TRBV3-2,TRBD2,TRBJ2-3,TGTGCCAGCAGCCAATTTAGCGGGGGGGCGACAGATACGCAGTATTTT,CASSQFSGGATDTQYF
few,TRBV6-1,NA,TRBJ2-3,TGTGCCAGCAGTGAATTTAGGGGGGATACGCAGTATTTT,CASSEFRGDTQYF
NA,TRBV9,NA,TRBJ2-5,TGTGCCAGCAGCGTGACAGGTGGTAGAGTGACCCAGTACTTC,CASSVTGGRVTQYF
NA,TRBV4-1,NA,TRBJ2-7,TGCGCCAGCAGCCAAGTGGGTTCCCACGAGCAGTACTTC,CASSQVGSHEQYF
once,TRBV7-6,NA,TRBJ1-2,TGTGCCAGCAGCTTATTCGGGGATGCCTATGGCTACACCTTC,CASSLFGDAYGYTF
NA,TRBV5-6,NA,TRBJ1-2,TGTGCCAGCAGCTCCGCCGAGGGGAGGTATGGCTACACCTTC,CASSSAEGRYGYTF
NA,TRBV6-6,NA,TRBJ1-1,TGTGCCAGCAGTCCGAGTTATTCGGCAACTGAAGCTTTCTTT,CASSPSYSATEAFF
few,TRBV10-1,TRBD2,TRBJ2-2,TGCGCCAGCCAAGCGCGGGGGACGAACACCGGGGAGCTGTTTTTT,CASQARGTNTGELFF